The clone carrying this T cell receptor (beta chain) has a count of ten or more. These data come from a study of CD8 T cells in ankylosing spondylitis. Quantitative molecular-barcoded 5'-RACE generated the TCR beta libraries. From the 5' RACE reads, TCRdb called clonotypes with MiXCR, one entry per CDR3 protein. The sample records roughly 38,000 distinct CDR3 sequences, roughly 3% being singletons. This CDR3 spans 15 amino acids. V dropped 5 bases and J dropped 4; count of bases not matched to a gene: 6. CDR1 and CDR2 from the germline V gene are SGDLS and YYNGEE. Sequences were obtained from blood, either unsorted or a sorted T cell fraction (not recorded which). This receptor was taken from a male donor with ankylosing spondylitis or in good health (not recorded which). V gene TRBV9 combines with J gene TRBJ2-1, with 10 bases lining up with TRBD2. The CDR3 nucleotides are TGTGCCAGCAGTGAAGCGGGAGGGGGGTACAATGAGCAGTTCTTC. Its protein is CASSEAGGGYNEQFF.